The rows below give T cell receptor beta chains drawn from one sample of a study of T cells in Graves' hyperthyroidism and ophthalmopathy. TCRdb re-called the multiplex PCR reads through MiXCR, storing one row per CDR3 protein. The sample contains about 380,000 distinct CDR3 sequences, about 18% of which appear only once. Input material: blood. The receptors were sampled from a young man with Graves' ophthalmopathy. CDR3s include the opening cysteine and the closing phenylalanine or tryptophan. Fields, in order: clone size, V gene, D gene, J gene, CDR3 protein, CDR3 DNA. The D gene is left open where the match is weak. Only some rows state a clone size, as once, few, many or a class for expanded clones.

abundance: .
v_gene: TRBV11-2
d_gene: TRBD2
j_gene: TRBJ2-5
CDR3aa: CGSRSSGGVLETQYF
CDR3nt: TGTGGCAGCCGTAGTAGCGGGGGGGTATTAGAGACCCAGTACTTC

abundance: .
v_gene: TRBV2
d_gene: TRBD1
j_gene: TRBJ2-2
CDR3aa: CASSDGTGRTGELFF
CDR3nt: TGTGCCAGCAGTGACGGGACAGGGCGGACCGGGGAGCTGTTTTTT

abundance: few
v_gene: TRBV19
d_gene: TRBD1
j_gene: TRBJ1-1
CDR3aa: CASSPGQASTEAFF
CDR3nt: TGTGCCAGTAGCCCTGGACAGGCCTCCACTGAAGCTTTCTTT

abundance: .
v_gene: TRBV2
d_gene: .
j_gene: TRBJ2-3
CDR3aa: CASSRVRLSTDTQYF
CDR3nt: TGTGCCAGCAGCAGAGTCCGCCTTTCCACAGATACGCAGTATTTT

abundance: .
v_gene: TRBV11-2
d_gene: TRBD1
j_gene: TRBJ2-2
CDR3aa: CASSDQGALNGELFF
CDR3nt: TGTGCCAGCAGTGACCAGGGGGCATTAAACGGGGAGCTGTTTTTT

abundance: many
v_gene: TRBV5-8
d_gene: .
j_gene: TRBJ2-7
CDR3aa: CASSLDQTLSYEQYF
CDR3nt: TGTGCCAGCAGCTTGGATCAGACTCTTTCCTACGAGCAGTACTTC

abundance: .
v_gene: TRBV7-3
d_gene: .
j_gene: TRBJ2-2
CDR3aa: CASSLIPGGGANTGELFF
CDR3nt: TGTGCCAGCAGCTTAATCCCCGGTGGAGGAGCAAACACCGGGGAGCTGTTTTTT

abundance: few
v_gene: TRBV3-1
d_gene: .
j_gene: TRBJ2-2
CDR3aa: CASSQPTRGELFF
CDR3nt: TGTGCCAGCAGCCAACCGACTCGGGGGGAGCTGTTTTTT

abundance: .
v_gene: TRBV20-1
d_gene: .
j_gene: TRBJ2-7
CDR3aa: CSAVRASYEQYF
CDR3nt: TGCAGTGCTGTCAGGGCCTCCTACGAGCAGTACTTC

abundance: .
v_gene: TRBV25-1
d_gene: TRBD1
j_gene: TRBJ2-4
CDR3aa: CASSYGQGAVGIQYF
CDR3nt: TGTGCCAGCAGTTACGGACAGGGGGCCGTGGGCATTCAGTACTTC

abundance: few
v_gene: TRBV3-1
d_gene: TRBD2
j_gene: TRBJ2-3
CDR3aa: CASSHGLAGARTDTQYF
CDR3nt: TGTGCCAGCAGCCACGGACTAGCGGGGGCCCGCACAGATACGCAGTATTTT

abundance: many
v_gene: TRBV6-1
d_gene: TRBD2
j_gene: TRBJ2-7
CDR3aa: CASRARIGGAYEQYF
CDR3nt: TGTGCCAGCCGAGCGAGGATCGGGGGGGCCTACGAGCAGTACTTC

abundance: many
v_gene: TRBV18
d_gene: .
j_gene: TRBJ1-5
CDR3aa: CASSPGTANQPQHF
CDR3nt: TGTGCCAGCTCACCCGGGACTGCCAATCAGCCCCAGCATTTT

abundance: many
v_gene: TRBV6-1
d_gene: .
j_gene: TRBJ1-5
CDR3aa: CASSDSRDSNQPQHF
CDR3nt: TGTGCCAGCAGTGACAGCCGGGATAGCAATCAGCCCCAGCATTTT

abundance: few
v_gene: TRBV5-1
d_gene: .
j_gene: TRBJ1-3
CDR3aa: CASSLGTPGNTIYF
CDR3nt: TGCGCCAGCAGCTTGGGCACCCCTGGAAACACCATATATTTT

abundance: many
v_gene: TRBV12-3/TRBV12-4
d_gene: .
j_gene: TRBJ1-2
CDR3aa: CASTPAGKTGYTF
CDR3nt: TGTGCCAGCACCCCGGCCGGGAAAACTGGCTACACCTTC

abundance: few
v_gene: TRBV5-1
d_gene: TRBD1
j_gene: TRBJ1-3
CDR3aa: CASSDGTGGNTIYF
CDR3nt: TGCGCCAGCAGCGACGGGACAGGGGGAAACACCATATATTTT

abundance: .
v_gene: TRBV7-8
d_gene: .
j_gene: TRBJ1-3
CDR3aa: CASSLGAGAGNTIYF
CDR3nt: TGTGCCAGCAGCTTAGGTGCAGGGGCTGGAAACACCATATATTTT

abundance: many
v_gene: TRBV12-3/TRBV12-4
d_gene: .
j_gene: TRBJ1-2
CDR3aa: CASSFEDGNYGYTF
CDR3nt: TGTGCCAGCAGTTTCGAGGACGGAAACTATGGCTACACCTTC

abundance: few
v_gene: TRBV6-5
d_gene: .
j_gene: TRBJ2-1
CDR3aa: CASSYHGDGEQFF
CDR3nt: TGTGCCAGCAGTTACCACGGGGACGGTGAGCAGTTCTTC

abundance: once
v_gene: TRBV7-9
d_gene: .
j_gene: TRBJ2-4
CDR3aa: CASSQVTGKNIQYF
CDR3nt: TGCGCCAGCAGCCAGGTCACTGGGAAAAACATTCAGTACTTC

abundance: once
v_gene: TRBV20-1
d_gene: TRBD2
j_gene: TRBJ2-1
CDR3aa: CSARGGAGGSYNEQFF
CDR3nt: TGCAGTGCCCGCGGGGGGGCGGGGGGGTCCTACAATGAGCAGTTCTTC

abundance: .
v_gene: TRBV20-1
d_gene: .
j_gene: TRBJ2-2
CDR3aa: CSAPGATNTGELFF
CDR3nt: TGCAGTGCCCCAGGGGCTACGAACACCGGGGAGCTGTTTTTT

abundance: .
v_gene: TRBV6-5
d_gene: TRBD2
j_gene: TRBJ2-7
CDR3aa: CASSYGRGVVYEQYF
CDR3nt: TGTGCCAGCAGTTACGGCCGGGGGGTGGTTTACGAGCAGTACTTC

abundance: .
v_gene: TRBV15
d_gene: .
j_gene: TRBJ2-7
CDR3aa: CATSREHRAYEQYF
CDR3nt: TGTGCCACCAGCAGAGAGCACAGAGCCTACGAGCAGTACTTC

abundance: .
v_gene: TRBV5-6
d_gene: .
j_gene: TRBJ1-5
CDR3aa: CASRLWGGNQPQHF
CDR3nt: TGTGCCAGCAGACTATGGGGGGGGAATCAGCCCCAGCATTTT

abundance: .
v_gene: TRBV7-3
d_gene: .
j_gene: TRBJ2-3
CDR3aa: CASSLGEGRDTQYF
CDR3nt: TGTGCCAGCAGCTTGGGAGAGGGGAGGGATACGCAGTATTTT

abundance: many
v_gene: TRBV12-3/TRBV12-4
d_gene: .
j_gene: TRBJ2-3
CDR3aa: CASSLTGPTDTQYF
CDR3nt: TGTGCCAGCAGTTTAACAGGTCCCACAGATACGCAGTATTTT

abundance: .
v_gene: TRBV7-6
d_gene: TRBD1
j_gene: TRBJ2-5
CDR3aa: CASSPGTGREETQYF
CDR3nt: TGTGCCAGCAGCCCTGGGACAGGGAGAGAAGAGACCCAGTACTTC

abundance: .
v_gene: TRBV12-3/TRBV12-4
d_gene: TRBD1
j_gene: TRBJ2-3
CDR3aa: CASSSRTGSTDTQYF
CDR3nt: TGTGCCAGCAGTTCTAGGACAGGATCCACAGATACGCAGTATTTT

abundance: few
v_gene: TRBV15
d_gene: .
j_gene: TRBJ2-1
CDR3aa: CATSSMRGSYNEQFF
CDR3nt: TGTGCCACCAGCAGTATGAGGGGGTCCTACAATGAGCAGTTCTTC

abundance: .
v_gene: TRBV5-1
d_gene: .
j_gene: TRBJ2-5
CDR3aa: CASSLESGTGETQYF
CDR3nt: TGCGCCAGCAGCTTGGAGTCTGGCACGGGGGAGACCCAGTACTTC

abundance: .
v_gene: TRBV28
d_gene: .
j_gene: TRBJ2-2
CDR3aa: CASSLGGQGRELFF
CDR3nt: TGTGCCAGCAGTTTAGGGGGGCAGGGTCGGGAGCTGTTTTTT

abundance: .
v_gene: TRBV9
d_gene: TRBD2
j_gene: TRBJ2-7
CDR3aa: CASSPGGTSGGYEQYF
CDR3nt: TGTGCCAGCAGCCCGGGGGGGACTAGTGGGGGCTACGAGCAGTACTTC

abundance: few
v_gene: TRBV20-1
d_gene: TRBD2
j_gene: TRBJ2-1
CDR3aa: CSPRLAGTDERFF
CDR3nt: TGCAGTCCCCGACTAGCGGGGACGGATGAGCGGTTCTTC

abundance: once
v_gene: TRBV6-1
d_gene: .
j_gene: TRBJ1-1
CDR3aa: CASSDPTPANTEAFF
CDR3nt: TGTGCCAGCAGTGATCCTACCCCGGCGAACACTGAAGCTTTCTTT

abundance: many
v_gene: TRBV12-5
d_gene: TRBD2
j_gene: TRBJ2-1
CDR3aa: CASGPGGSSYNEQFF
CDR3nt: TGTGCTAGTGGACCCGGGGGGAGCTCCTACAATGAGCAGTTCTTC

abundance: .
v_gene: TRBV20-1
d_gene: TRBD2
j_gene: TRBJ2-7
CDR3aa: CSARDTRGTGYEQYF
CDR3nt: TGCAGTGCTAGAGATACGCGGGGGACGGGCTACGAGCAGTACTTC

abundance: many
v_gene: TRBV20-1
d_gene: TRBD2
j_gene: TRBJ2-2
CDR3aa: CSARGTKNTGELFF
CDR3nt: TGCAGTGCTAGGGGGACTAAGAACACCGGGGAGCTGTTTTTT

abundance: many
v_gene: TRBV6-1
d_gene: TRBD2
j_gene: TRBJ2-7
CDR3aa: CASSYMAGGTYEQYF
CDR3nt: TGTGCCAGCAGTTATATGGCGGGGGGCACCTACGAGCAGTACTTC

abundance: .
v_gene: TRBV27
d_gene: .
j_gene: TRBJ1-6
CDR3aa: CASWSSYNSPLHF
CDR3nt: TGTGCCAGCTGGAGCTCCTATAATTCACCCCTCCACTTT

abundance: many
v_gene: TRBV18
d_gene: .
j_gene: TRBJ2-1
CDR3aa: CASSPGHRWGEQFF
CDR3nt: TGTGCCAGCTCACCGGGACACCGGTGGGGTGAGCAGTTCTTC

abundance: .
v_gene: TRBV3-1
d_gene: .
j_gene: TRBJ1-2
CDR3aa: CASSQMTASYGYTF
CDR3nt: TGTGCCAGCAGCCAAATGACAGCTAGCTATGGCTACACCTTC

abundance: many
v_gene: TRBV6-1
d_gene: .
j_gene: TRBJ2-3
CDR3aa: CASSYRASHTDTQYF
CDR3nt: TGTGCCAGCAGCTACCGGGCTTCCCACACAGATACGCAGTATTTT

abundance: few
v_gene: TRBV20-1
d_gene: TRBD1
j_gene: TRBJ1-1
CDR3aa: CSAARGLYSEAFF
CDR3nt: TGCAGTGCAGCCAGGGGGCTCTATTCGGAAGCTTTCTTT

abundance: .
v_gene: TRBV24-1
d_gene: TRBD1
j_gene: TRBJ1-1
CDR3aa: CATSDLRGDRGHAFF
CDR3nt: TGTGCCACCAGTGATTTGCGAGGCGACAGGGGCCACGCTTTCTTT

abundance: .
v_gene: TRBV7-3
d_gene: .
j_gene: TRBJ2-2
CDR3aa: CASSLVLAGELFF
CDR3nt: TGTGCCAGCAGCTTAGTACTCGCCGGGGAGCTGTTTTTT